This entry describes one T cell receptor (beta chain). Antigen: not known. Libraries for TCRalpha and TCRbeta carried sample barcodes and unique molecular identifiers via 5'RACE. Via MiXCR, TCRdb re-called the 5' RACE reads, giving one row per CDR3 protein. The sample holds more than 450,000 distinct CDR3 sequences, about 20% seen once. CDR3 length: 14 residues. The V gene's germline CDR1 is SGHTA and CDR2 FQGNSA. J was trimmed by 11 bases and V by 5 bases; bases with no gene match: 12. The data derive from a study of T-cell memory formation after mild COVID-19. Points from the study as a whole: From day 15 to 85, contracting clones were balanced between CD4 and CD8, whereas later expanders leaned toward CD4+.

The receptor comes from an adult woman who had mild COVID-19 (a few samples of this study predate the infection). Cell type and time point are not known. V gene TRBV7-2 combines with J gene TRBJ1-1; 9 positions agree with TRBD1. The sequenced sample consisted of PBMCs or a T cell subset sorted from them (not recorded which). CDR3 sequence: CASSTHLRTGEAFF. The CDR3 DNA reads as TGTGCCAGCAGCACGCACCTTAGGACAGGGGAGGCTTTCTTT.